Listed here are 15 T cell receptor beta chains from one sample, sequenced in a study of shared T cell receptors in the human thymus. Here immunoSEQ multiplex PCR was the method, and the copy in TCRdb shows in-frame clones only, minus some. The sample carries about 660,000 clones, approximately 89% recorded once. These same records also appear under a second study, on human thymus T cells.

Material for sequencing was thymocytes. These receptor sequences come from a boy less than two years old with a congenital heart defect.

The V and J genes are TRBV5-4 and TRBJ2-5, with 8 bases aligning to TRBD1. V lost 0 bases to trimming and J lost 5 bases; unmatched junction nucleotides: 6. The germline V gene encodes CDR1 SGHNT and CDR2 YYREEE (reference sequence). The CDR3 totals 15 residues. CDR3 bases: TGTGCCAGCAGCTTGGCGGGACAGGCTCTGGAGACCCAGTACTTC. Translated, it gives CASSLAGQALETQYF.

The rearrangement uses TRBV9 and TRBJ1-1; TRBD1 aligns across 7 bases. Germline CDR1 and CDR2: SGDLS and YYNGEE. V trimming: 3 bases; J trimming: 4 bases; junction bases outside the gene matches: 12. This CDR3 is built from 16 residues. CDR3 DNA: TGTGCCAGCAGCGCCCCAGGGGGATTACATCCCACTGAAGCTTTCTTT. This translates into CASSAPGGLHPTEAFF. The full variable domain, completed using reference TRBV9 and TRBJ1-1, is DSGVTQTPKHLITATGQRVTLRCSPRSGDLSVYWYQQSLDQGLQFLIQYYNGEERAKGNILERFSAQQFPDLHSELNLSSLELGDSALYFCASSAPGGLHPTEAFFGQGTRLTVV.

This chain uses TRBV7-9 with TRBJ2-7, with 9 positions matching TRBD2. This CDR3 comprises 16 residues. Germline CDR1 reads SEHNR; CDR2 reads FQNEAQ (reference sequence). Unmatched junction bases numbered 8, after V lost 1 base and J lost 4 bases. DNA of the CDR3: TGTGCCAGCAGCTTAGGGATAGCGGGAGAATCTTACGAGCAGTACTTC. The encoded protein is CASSLGIAGESYEQYF.

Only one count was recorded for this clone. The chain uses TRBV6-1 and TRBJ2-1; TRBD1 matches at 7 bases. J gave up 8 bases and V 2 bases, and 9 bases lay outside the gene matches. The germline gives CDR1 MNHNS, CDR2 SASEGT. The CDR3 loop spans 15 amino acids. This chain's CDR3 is CASSEQAGGRDEQFF. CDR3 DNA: TGTGCCAGCAGTGAACAGGCAGGGGGTCGGGATGAGCAGTTCTTC.

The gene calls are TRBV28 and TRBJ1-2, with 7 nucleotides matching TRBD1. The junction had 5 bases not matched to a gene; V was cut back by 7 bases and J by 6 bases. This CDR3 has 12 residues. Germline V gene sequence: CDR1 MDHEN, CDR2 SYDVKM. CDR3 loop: CASNTDRDGYTF. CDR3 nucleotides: TGTGCCAGCAACACCGACAGGGATGGCTACACCTTC.

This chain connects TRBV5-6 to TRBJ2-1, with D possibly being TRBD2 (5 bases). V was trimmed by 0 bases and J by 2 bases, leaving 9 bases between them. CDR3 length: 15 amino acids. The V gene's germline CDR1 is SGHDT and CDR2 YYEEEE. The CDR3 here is CASSLVGEAYNEQFF. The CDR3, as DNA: TGTGCCAGCAGCTTGGTGGGAGAGGCCTACAATGAGCAGTTCTTC.

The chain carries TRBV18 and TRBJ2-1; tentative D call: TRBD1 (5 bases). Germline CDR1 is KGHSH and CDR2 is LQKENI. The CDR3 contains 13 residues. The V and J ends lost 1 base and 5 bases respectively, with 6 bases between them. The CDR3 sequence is CASSPRQNNEQFF. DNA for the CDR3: TGTGCCAGCTCACCACGACAGAACAATGAGCAGTTCTTC.

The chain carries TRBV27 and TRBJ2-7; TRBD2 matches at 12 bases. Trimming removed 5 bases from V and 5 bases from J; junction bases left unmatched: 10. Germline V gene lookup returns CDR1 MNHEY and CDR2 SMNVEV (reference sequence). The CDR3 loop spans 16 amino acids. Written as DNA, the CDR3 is TGTGCCAGCAGTCTAAAACCTAGCGGGAGGGTCCACGAGCAGTACTTC. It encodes CASSLKPSGRVHEQYF.

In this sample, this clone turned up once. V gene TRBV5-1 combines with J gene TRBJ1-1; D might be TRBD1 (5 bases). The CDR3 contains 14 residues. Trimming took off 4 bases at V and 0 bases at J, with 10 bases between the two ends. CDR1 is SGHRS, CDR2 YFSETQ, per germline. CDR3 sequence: CASSPQGLNTEAFF. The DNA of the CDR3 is TGCGCCAGCAGCCCCCAGGGCCTGAACACTGAAGCTTTCTTT.

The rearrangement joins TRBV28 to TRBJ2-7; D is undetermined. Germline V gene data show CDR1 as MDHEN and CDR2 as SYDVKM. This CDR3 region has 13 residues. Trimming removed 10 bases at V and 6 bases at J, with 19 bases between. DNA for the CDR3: TGTGCCACCGGTGGTGAACGCTTATCCGAGCAGTACTTC. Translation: CATGGERLSEQYF.

The CDR3 sequence is CASRPTDSRVAPYEQYF. CDR3 nucleotide sequence: TGTGCCAGTAGGCCGACGGACAGCCGCGTCGCCCCCTACGAGCAGTACTTC. The chain combines TRBV19 with TRBJ2-7; perhaps TRBD1 as D (6 bases). The CDR3 consists of 17 residues. With 6 bases removed from V and 2 bases from J, the gap between germline ends came to 23 bases. Germline CDR1 LNHDA, CDR2 SQIVND (reference sequence). Combining the CDR3 with reference TRBV19 and TRBJ2-7 gives the whole variable domain DGGITQSPKYLFRKEGQNVTLSCEQNLNHDAMYWYRQDPGQGLRLIYYSQIVNDFQKGDIAEGYSVSREKKESFPLTVTSAQKNPTAFYLCASRPTDSRVAPYEQYFGPGTRLTVT.

The CDR3 is CASSLEKELAGDPDTQYF. The DNA of the CDR3 is TGCGCCAGCAGCTTGGAGAAAGAACTAGCGGGAGACCCAGATACGCAGTATTTT. The chain recombines TRBV5-1 with TRBJ2-3, with 11 bases identical to TRBD2. The CDR3 is made up of 18 amino acids. The V gene end was trimmed by 0 bases and the J gene end by 4 bases; junction bases not matched to a gene: 10. Germline assignment: CDR1 SGHRS and CDR2 YFSETQ.

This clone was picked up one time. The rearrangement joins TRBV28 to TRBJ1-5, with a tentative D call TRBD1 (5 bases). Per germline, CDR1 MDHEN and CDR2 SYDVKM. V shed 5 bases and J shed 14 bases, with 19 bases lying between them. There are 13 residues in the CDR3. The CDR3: CASSAPPWGREHF. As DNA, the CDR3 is TGTGCCAGCAGTGCCCCCCCCTGGGGCCGGGAGCATTTT.

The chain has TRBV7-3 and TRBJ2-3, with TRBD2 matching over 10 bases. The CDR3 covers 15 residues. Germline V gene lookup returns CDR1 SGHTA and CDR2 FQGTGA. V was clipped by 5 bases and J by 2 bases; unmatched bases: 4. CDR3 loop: CASSPSGGNTDTQYF. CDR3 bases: TGTGCCAGCAGCCCTAGCGGGGGTAACACAGATACGCAGTATTTT.

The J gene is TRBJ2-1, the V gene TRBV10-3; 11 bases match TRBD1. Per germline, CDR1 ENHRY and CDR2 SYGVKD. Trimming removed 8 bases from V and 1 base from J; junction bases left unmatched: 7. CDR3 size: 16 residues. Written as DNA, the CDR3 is TGTGCCATCCGAAACGGACAGGGGGCATCCTACAATGAGCAGTTCTTC. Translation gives CAIRNGQGASYNEQFF.